In its sample, the clone carrying this TCR beta chain was seen once. The CDR3 loop spans 14 amino acids. Losses at the gene ends were 4 bases for V and 9 bases for J; bases not matched to a gene: 10. Germline V gives CDR1 MGHRA, CDR2 YSYEKL. The entry originates in a study of blood T cell repertoires in COVID-19. Whole-study context: The origin of the acute and convalescent COVID-19 samples was the United States, Italy and Spain.

Original handling: Amplification from reference gene primers served as the basis for estimated nucleated cell counts. Only in-frame clones appear in the TCRdb table, and some are missing; sequencing was by immunoSEQ multiplex PCR. V and J calls and clone size are copied from that table; D and trimming were computed from the DNA. In the table there are about 74,000 clones, around 82% of which are singletons. The sequence was collected from a human donor in a cohort sampled during active COVID-19. This chain connects TRBV4-1 to TRBJ2-7; 9 nucleotides align to TRBD1. Sequencing was done on a sample of peripheral blood. The CDR3 protein is CASSPAQQGARQYF. CDR3 in DNA: TGCGCCAGCAGCCCAGCCCAACAGGGGGCCAGGCAGTACTTC.